The 2 T cell receptor beta chains presented below share a single source sample, sequenced in a study of beta chain features in type 1 diabetes (dated by TCRdb to 2017 to 2018). Library method: the immunoSEQ multiplex PCR assay. The High Capacity cDNA Reverse Transcription Kit was used to reverse transcribe all of the isolated RNA, meaning that expressed TCRB transcripts were what got sequenced. The table comes from immuneACCESS by way of TCRdb, which keeps in-frame sequences with V and J called. Part of the clones is missing from these tables; in studies checked, under half for an unresolved V gene and the rest for unknown reasons. This sample is represented by around 13,000 clones; 40% to 55% of them were singletons. The biggest ten clones account for about 0.91% of the sample. Specimen: stem cell memory CD4+ T cells from blood. This specimen's cell subset or site label, per the study, means: stem cell-like memory CD4+ T cells. These receptors were taken from a man between 18 and 29 years old in good health.

The chain is built from TRBV7-2 and TRBJ1-5; TRBD1 matches 12 bases. The CDR3 covers 19 residues. Germline V gene lookup returns CDR1 SGHTA and CDR2 FQGNSA. Trimming removed 3 bases from V and 1 base from J; junction bases left unmatched: 10. This CDR3 is CASSFTWDRGRRSNQPQHF. The CDR3 DNA sequence: TGTGCCAGCAGCTTTACTTGGGACAGGGGGCGAAGGAGCAATCAGCCCCAGCATTTT.

V usage is TRBV6-6 and J usage is TRBJ2-3; 9 bases align to TRBD2. Germline V CDR1 and CDR2: MNHNY, SVGAGI (reference sequence). V shed 0 bases and J 2 bases; nucleotides not matched to a gene: 3. The CDR3 spans 16 residues. Here the CDR3 DNA reads TGTGCCAGCAGTTACTCGGGACTAGCCTTCACAGATACGCAGTATTTT. Protein product: CASSYSGLAFTDTQYF.